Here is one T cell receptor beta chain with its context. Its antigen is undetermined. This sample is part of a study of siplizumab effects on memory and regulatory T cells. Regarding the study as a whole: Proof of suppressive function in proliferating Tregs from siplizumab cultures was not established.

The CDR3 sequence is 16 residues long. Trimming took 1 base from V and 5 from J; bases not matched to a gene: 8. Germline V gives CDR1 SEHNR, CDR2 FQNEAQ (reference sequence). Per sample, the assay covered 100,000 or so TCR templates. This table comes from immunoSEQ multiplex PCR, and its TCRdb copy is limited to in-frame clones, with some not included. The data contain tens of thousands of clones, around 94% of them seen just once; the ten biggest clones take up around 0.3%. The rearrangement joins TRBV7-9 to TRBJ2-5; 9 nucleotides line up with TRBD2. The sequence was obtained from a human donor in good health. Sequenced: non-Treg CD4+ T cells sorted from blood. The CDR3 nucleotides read TGTGCCAGCAGCTTAGACGGAGCGGGAGGAGGGGAGACCCAGTACTTC. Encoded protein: CASSLDGAGGGETQYF.